The clone carrying this T cell receptor beta chain has a count of ten or more. Its antigen is as yet unknown. The CDR3 is cut off 3 residues early in the read; its end comes from the germline J gene. This sample is drawn from a study of T cell clonality in common variable immunodeficiency. Study results and caveats: Reportedly, TCR beta sequences from common variable immunodeficiency showed fewer deletions and N-nucleotide insertions.

This table comes from immunoSEQ multiplex PCR, and its TCRdb copy is limited to in-frame clones, with some not included. Listed here are around 81,000 clones without any singletons, the top ten holding approximately 0.81%. The CDR3 spans 13 residues. The V and J ends lost 0 bases and 7 bases respectively, with 9 bases between them. The germline gives CDR1 GTSNPN, CDR2 SVGIG (reference sequence). This receptor was identified in a person aged 18 to 69 in good health. The genes are TRBV30 and TRBJ2-2; TRBD2 might be the D (5 bases). The material sequenced was peripheral blood mononuclear cells. The sequenced part of the CDR3 DNA is TGTGCCTGGAGTGTAATCGGGGTCGGGGAG. Translated: CAWSVIGVGE. The CDR3 in its entirety is CAWSVIGVGELFF.